These T cell receptor beta chains were read from a single sample in a study of vaccination and CD4 T cells after COVID-19. One entry per CDR3 protein results from TCRdb running MiXCR on the PCR reads. The sample records under 20,000 distinct CDR3 sequences, around two fifths being singletons. The antigens of these receptors remain unknown. Sequenced input: cultured CD4+ T cells from blood. These receptors were collected from a human donor with COVID-19. Both conserved end residues are part of each CDR3. The order of the fields is V gene, clone size, D gene, J gene, CDR3 DNA, CDR3 protein. The D gene is left open where the match is weak. Clone size is stated in some rows and not others, as once, few, many or a class when expanded.

V gene: TRBV20-1; clone size: NA; D gene: TRBD2; J gene: TRBJ2-1; CDR3 DNA: TGCAGTGCTCCGCTAGCGGGGGGGTTGAATGAGCAGTTCTTC; CDR3 protein: CSAPLAGGLNEQFF
V gene: TRBV28; clone size: NA; D gene: NA; J gene: TRBJ1-1; CDR3 DNA: TGTGCCAGCAGTTTAACGGCCGCTGAAGCTTTCTTT; CDR3 protein: CASSLTAAEAFF
V gene: TRBV6-1; clone size: NA; D gene: NA; J gene: TRBJ1-5; CDR3 DNA: TGTGCCAGCAGGGACAAGAGTTTGGGGCAGCCCCAGCATTTT; CDR3 protein: CASRDKSLGQPQHF
V gene: TRBV6-1; clone size: few; D gene: NA; J gene: TRBJ1-1; CDR3 DNA: TGTGCCAGCAGTGAAAGGTCAGCCGGGCGAACTGAAGCTTTCTTT; CDR3 protein: CASSERSAGRTEAFF
V gene: TRBV5-1; clone size: few; D gene: NA; J gene: TRBJ1-5; CDR3 DNA: TGCGCCAGCAGCCCTCAATCAGGGGAACAGCCCCAGCATTTT; CDR3 protein: CASSPQSGEQPQHF
V gene: TRBV12-3/TRBV12-4; clone size: NA; D gene: NA; J gene: TRBJ1-1; CDR3 DNA: TGTGCCAGCAGTCCGACTAGGGTTCCCACTGAAGCTTTCTTT; CDR3 protein: CASSPTRVPTEAFF
V gene: TRBV6-1; clone size: NA; D gene: TRBD2; J gene: TRBJ2-7; CDR3 DNA: TGTGCCACGACTAGCGGGGGGTACGAGCAGTACTTC; CDR3 protein: CATTSGGYEQYF
V gene: TRBV10-3; clone size: medium-sized; D gene: TRBD1; J gene: TRBJ1-2; CDR3 DNA: TGTGCCACCCAACGATCCAGACAGGGGCCTCATGGCTACACCTTC; CDR3 protein: CATQRSRQGPHGYTF
V gene: TRBV11-3; clone size: few; D gene: NA; J gene: TRBJ1-6; CDR3 DNA: TGTGCCAGCCAGACCAATAATTCACCCCTCCACTTT; CDR3 protein: CASQTNNSPLHF
V gene: TRBV7-2; clone size: few; D gene: NA; J gene: TRBJ2-1; CDR3 DNA: TGTGCCAGCAGCCAAACTAGCAATGAGCAGTTCTTC; CDR3 protein: CASSQTSNEQFF
V gene: TRBV12-3/TRBV12-4; clone size: NA; D gene: NA; J gene: TRBJ2-5; CDR3 DNA: TGTGCCAGCGGAGTCCAAGAGACCCAGTACTTC; CDR3 protein: CASGVQETQYF
V gene: TRBV19; clone size: NA; D gene: TRBD1; J gene: TRBJ1-2; CDR3 DNA: TGTGCCAGTAGTACCGACAGGGATAGGGACTATGACTACACCTTC; CDR3 protein: CASSTDRDRDYDYTF
V gene: TRBV2; clone size: few; D gene: NA; J gene: TRBJ2-5; CDR3 DNA: TGTGCCAGCAGTGTAAAAGGAGAGACCCAGTACTTC; CDR3 protein: CASSVKGETQYF
V gene: TRBV6-2/TRBV6-3; clone size: few; D gene: NA; J gene: TRBJ1-2; CDR3 DNA: TGTGCCAGCAGTTATAAGATGTCGGGTGGCTACACCTTC; CDR3 protein: CASSYKMSGGYTF
V gene: TRBV12-3/TRBV12-4; clone size: NA; D gene: TRBD1; J gene: TRBJ2-2; CDR3 DNA: TGTGCCAGCAGCCGCGACAGGGCGGGCACCGGGGAGCTGTTTTTT; CDR3 protein: CASSRDRAGTGELFF
V gene: TRBV27; clone size: NA; D gene: TRBD1; J gene: TRBJ1-6; CDR3 DNA: TGTGCCAGCACTCAAACAGGGGTCGTGAATAATTCACCCCTCCACTTT; CDR3 protein: CASTQTGVVNNSPLHF
V gene: TRBV6-5; clone size: NA; D gene: TRBD1; J gene: TRBJ2-7; CDR3 DNA: TGTGCCAGCAGTTCCCCGGGACAGGGCTCCTACGAGCAGTACTTC; CDR3 protein: CASSSPGQGSYEQYF
V gene: TRBV4-1; clone size: few; D gene: TRBD1; J gene: TRBJ1-2; CDR3 DNA: TGCGCCAGCAGCCAAGAAGATGCAGGGGGTGGATATGGCTACACCTTC; CDR3 protein: CASSQEDAGGGYGYTF
V gene: TRBV20-1; clone size: NA; D gene: NA; J gene: TRBJ2-2; CDR3 DNA: TGCAGTGCTAGAGATCCCTCCGTCAGCGCGGGGACCGGGGAGCTGTTTTTT; CDR3 protein: CSARDPSVSAGTGELFF
V gene: TRBV7-2; clone size: NA; D gene: NA; J gene: TRBJ1-5; CDR3 DNA: TGTGCCAGCAGCTTAGGGCAGAGTAGGGGTCCCCAGCATTTT; CDR3 protein: CASSLGQSRGPQHF
V gene: TRBV11-3; clone size: NA; D gene: NA; J gene: TRBJ1-2; CDR3 DNA: TGTGCCAGCAGCAATTGGGGGGGCGATGGCTACACCTTC; CDR3 protein: CASSNWGGDGYTF
V gene: TRBV10-3; clone size: once; D gene: NA; J gene: TRBJ2-7; CDR3 DNA: TGTGCCACACGGGGCAGGGTAACCTACGAGCAGTACTTC; CDR3 protein: CATRGRVTYEQYF
V gene: TRBV7-2; clone size: NA; D gene: NA; J gene: TRBJ2-3; CDR3 DNA: TGTGCCAGCAGTCGGACTGCGTTTGACACAGATACGCAGTATTTT; CDR3 protein: CASSRTAFDTDTQYF
V gene: TRBV2; clone size: NA; D gene: NA; J gene: TRBJ1-1; CDR3 DNA: TGTGCCAGCAGACCTCCGCGGGAGAACACTGAAGCTTTCTTT; CDR3 protein: CASRPPRENTEAFF
V gene: TRBV10-2; clone size: once; D gene: NA; J gene: TRBJ2-2; CDR3 DNA: TGCGCCAGCGAAAAGGGGGCGGGGGCGACCGGGGAGCTGTTTTTT; CDR3 protein: CASEKGAGATGELFF
V gene: TRBV24-1; clone size: medium-sized; D gene: TRBD1; J gene: TRBJ1-1; CDR3 DNA: TGTGCCACCAGTGATACCACAGGGGGGAACACTGAAGCTTTCTTT; CDR3 protein: CATSDTTGGNTEAFF
V gene: TRBV2; clone size: NA; D gene: NA; J gene: TRBJ1-4; CDR3 DNA: TGTGCCAGCAGGGTTGACACTACTAATGAAAAACTGTTTTTT; CDR3 protein: CASRVDTTNEKLFF
V gene: TRBV4-2; clone size: once; D gene: TRBD1; J gene: TRBJ1-3; CDR3 DNA: TGTGCCAGCAGCCAAGATGTGGGCAGGGGGGGTGGAAACACCATATATTTT; CDR3 protein: CASSQDVGRGGGNTIYF
V gene: TRBV19; clone size: medium-sized; D gene: NA; J gene: TRBJ1-1; CDR3 DNA: TGTGCCAGTAGTAGTCTTGTTTCTGAAGCTTTCTTT; CDR3 protein: CASSSLVSEAFF
V gene: TRBV9; clone size: NA; D gene: NA; J gene: TRBJ1-1; CDR3 DNA: TGTGCCAGCAGCGTAAGTGGGGAGGAAGCTTTCTTT; CDR3 protein: CASSVSGEEAFF
V gene: TRBV28; clone size: once; D gene: NA; J gene: TRBJ1-1; CDR3 DNA: TGTGCCAGCAGTTTAATGCTGAACACTGAAGCTTTCTTT; CDR3 protein: CASSLMLNTEAFF
V gene: TRBV20-1; clone size: few; D gene: NA; J gene: TRBJ1-6; CDR3 DNA: TGCAGTGCCGCCCCGGGGCCCTCCTATAATTCACCCCTCCACTTT; CDR3 protein: CSAAPGPSYNSPLHF
V gene: TRBV6-1; clone size: NA; D gene: NA; J gene: TRBJ2-5; CDR3 DNA: TGTGCCAGCAGCCGACTGGCTCAAGAGACCCAGTACTTC; CDR3 protein: CASSRLAQETQYF
V gene: TRBV6-5; clone size: NA; D gene: NA; J gene: TRBJ1-2; CDR3 DNA: TGTGCCAGCAGTTACTCGTCAGGGGTGGATGGCTACACCTTC; CDR3 protein: CASSYSSGVDGYTF
V gene: TRBV12-3/TRBV12-4; clone size: once; D gene: TRBD1; J gene: TRBJ2-5; CDR3 DNA: TGTGCCAGCAGCCGGGACAGATCCCAAGAGACCCAGTACTTC; CDR3 protein: CASSRDRSQETQYF
V gene: TRBV29-1; clone size: few; D gene: TRBD1; J gene: TRBJ1-5; CDR3 DNA: TGCAGCGTCGGAATGGGACAGATGAGTCAGCCCCAGCATTTT; CDR3 protein: CSVGMGQMSQPQHF
V gene: TRBV11-2; clone size: NA; D gene: NA; J gene: TRBJ2-7; CDR3 DNA: TGTGCCAGCAGCTTAGCCCACGGGTCCAACTACGAGCAGTACTTC; CDR3 protein: CASSLAHGSNYEQYF
V gene: TRBV5-4; clone size: NA; D gene: NA; J gene: TRBJ2-7; CDR3 DNA: TGTGCCAGCAGCTCAGAGCGAGCCGAGCAGTACTTC; CDR3 protein: CASSSERAEQYF
V gene: TRBV30; clone size: few; D gene: NA; J gene: TRBJ1-1; CDR3 DNA: TGTGCCTGGAGAGAGAAGAATGCTTTCTTT; CDR3 protein: CAWREKNAFF
V gene: TRBV6-5; clone size: few; D gene: NA; J gene: TRBJ2-3; CDR3 DNA: TGTGCCAGCAGTTACTCAAGAGATACGCAGTATTTT; CDR3 protein: CASSYSRDTQYF
V gene: TRBV25-1; clone size: NA; D gene: NA; J gene: TRBJ1-5; CDR3 DNA: TGTGCCAGCAGTCCCCCAGGGAATCAGCCCCAGCATTTT; CDR3 protein: CASSPPGNQPQHF
V gene: TRBV20-1; clone size: few; D gene: NA; J gene: TRBJ2-2; CDR3 DNA: TGCAGTGCTAGGTTTGGCGGCGCGAACACCGGGGAGCTGTTTTTT; CDR3 protein: CSARFGGANTGELFF
V gene: TRBV19; clone size: NA; D gene: TRBD2; J gene: TRBJ2-3; CDR3 DNA: TGTGCCTCATTACAGACTAGCGCAAGCACAGATACGCAGTATTTT; CDR3 protein: CASLQTSASTDTQYF
V gene: TRBV9; clone size: NA; D gene: NA; J gene: TRBJ2-5; CDR3 DNA: TGTGCCAGCAGCGCCGACGGTCTGGCGGCCCAGTACTTC; CDR3 protein: CASSADGLAAQYF
V gene: TRBV6-5; clone size: NA; D gene: TRBD2; J gene: TRBJ2-1; CDR3 DNA: TGTGCCAGCAGTTCAAGACTAGCGGGCAACAATGAGCAGTTCTTC; CDR3 protein: CASSSRLAGNNEQFF
V gene: TRBV28; clone size: few; D gene: NA; J gene: TRBJ1-5; CDR3 DNA: TGTGCCAGCAGTTTAGGGGGTGGGGGGGATCAGCCCCAGCATTTT; CDR3 protein: CASSLGGGGDQPQHF